This T cell receptor (beta chain) appears in the sequencing data of a study of PD-1 blockade in classical Hodgkin lymphoma. General observations from the study: Baseline diversity in complete responders resembled that of newly diagnosed patients. Unlike CD8+ TCR diversity, which did not rise significantly by C4D1, CD4+ TCR diversity did.

The V and J ends lost 5 bases and 0 bases, in that order; junction bases with no gene match: 9. CDR3 length equals 16 residues. Germline CDR1 reads MNHEY; CDR2 reads SMNVEV (reference sequence). Sequenced by immunoSEQ multiplex PCR; TCRdb stores in-frame clones only, minus some. The table lists fewer than 55,000 clones, roughly three quarters of them singletons. Noted time point: cycle 4 day 1 (C4D1), after 5 to 7 weeks of nivolumab. Every patient experienced relapse after autologous stem cell transplantation, and brentuximab vedotin exposure varied. Comments on this clone: The antigen is unknown.

The sequence came from a human donor with classical Hodgkin lymphoma. The chain combines TRBV27 with TRBJ2-7, with 8 nucleotides matching TRBD2. The starting material was peripheral blood mononuclear cells (PBMCs), obtained before the fourth cycle of nivolumab. The CDR3: CASSISGATTSYEQYF. CDR3 nucleotides: TGTGCCAGCAGTATTAGCGGGGCTACGACCTCCTACGAGCAGTACTTC.